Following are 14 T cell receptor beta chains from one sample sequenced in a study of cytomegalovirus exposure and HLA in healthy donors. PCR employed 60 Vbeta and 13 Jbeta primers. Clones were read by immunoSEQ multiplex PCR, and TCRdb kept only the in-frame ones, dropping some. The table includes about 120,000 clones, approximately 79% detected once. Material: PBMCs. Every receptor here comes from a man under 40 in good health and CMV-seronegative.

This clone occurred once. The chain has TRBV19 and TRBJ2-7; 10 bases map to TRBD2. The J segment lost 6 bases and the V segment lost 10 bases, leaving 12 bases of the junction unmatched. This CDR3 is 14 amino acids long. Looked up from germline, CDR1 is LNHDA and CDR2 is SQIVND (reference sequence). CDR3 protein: CATAIAGGRGEQYF. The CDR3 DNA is TGTGCCACTGCTATAGCGGGGGGCCGGGGCGAGCAGTACTTC.

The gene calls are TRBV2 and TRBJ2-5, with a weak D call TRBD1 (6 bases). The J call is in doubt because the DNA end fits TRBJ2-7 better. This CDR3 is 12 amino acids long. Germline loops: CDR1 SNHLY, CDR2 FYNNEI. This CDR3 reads CASRDRTYEQYF. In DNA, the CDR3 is TGTGCCAGCAGGGACAGAACCTACGAGCAGTACTTC.

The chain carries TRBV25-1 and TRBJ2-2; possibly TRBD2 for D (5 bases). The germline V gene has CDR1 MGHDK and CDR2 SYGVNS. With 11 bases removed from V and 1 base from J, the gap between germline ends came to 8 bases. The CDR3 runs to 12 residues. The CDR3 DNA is TGTGCCGGCGGAGGGAACACCGGGGAGCTGTTTTTT. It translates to CAGGGNTGELFF.

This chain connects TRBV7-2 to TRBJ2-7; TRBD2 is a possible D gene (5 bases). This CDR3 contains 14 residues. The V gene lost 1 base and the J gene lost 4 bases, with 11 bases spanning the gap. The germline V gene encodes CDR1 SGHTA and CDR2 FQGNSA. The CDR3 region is CASSLERAAYEQYF. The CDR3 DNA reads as TGTGCCAGCAGCTTAGAGAGGGCAGCTTACGAGCAGTACTTC.

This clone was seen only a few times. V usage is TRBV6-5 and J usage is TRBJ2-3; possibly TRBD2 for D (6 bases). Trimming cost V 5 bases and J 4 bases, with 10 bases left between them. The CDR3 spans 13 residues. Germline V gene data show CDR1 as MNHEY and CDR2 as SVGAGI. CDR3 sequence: CASSRLEADTQYF. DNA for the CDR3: TGTGCCAGCAGTCGACTAGAGGCAGATACGCAGTATTTT.

This CDR3 is CAKVSAGSLQETQYF. In nucleotides, the CDR3 is TGTGCCAAAGTGTCTGCAGGCTCCCTCCAAGAGACCCAGTACTTC. The gene calls are TRBV2 and TRBJ2-5; no definite D call. The CDR3 has 15 residues. Germline V gene lookup returns CDR1 SNHLY and CDR2 FYNNEI. The ends were cut back, 10 bases at V and 1 base at J, with 19 bases in the middle.

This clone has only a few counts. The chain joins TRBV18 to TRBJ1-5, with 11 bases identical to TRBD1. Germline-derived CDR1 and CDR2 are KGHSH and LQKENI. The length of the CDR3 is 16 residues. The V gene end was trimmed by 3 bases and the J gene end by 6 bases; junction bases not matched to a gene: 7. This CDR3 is CASSPIGTGGSQPQHF. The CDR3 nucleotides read TGTGCCAGCTCACCTATTGGGACAGGGGGTTCTCAGCCCCAGCATTTT.

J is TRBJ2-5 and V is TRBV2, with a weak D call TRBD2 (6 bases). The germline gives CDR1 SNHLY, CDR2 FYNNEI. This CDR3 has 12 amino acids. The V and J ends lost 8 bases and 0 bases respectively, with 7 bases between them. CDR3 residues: CASGGNQETQYF. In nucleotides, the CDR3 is TGTGCCAGCGGGGGGAACCAAGAGACCCAGTACTTC.

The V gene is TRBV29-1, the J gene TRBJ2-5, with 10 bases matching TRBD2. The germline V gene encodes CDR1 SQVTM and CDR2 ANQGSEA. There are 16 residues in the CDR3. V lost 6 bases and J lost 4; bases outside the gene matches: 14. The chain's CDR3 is CSVRPLAGGSGETQYF. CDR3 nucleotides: TGCAGCGTCAGGCCCTTAGCGGGGGGCTCGGGAGAGACCCAGTACTTC. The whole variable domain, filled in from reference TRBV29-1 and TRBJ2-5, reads SAVISQKPSRDICQRGTSLTIQCQVDSQVTMMFWYRQQPGQSLTLIATANQGSEATYESGFVIDKFPISRPNLTFSTLTVSNMSPEDSSIYLCSVRPLAGGSGETQYFGPGTRLLVL.

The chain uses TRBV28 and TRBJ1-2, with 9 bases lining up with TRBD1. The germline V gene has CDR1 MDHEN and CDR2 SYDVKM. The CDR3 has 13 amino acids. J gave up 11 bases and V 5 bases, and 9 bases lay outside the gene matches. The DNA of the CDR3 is TGTGCCAGCAGTAGAATGAGGGGACAGGGTTACACCTTC. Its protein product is CASSRMRGQGYTF.

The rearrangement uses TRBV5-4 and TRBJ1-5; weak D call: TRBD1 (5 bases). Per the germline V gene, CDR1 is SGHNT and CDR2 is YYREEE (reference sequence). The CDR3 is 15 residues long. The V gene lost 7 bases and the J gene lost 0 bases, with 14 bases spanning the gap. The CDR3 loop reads CASRRDSDSNQPQHF. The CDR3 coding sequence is TGTGCCAGCCGACGGGACTCTGATAGCAATCAGCCCCAGCATTTT.

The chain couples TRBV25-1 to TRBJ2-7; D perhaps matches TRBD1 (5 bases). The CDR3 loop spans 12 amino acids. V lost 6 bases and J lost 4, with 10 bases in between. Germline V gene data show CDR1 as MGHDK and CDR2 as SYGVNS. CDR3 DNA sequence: TGTGCCAGCAGAAGGACACCTTACGAGCAGTACTTC. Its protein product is CASRRTPYEQYF.

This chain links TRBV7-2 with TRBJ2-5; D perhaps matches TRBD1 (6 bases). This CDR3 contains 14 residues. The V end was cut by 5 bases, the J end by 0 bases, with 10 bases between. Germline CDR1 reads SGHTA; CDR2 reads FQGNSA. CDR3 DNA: TGTGCCAGCAGCATCGGACAGCACCAAGAGACCCAGTACTTC. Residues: CASSIGQHQETQYF.

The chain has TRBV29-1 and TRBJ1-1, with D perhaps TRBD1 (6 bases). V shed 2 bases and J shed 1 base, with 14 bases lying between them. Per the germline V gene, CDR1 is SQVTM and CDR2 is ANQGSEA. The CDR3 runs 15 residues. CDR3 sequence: CSVEREGGQNTEAFF. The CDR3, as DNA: TGCAGCGTTGAAAGGGAGGGGGGGCAGAACACTGAAGCTTTCTTT.